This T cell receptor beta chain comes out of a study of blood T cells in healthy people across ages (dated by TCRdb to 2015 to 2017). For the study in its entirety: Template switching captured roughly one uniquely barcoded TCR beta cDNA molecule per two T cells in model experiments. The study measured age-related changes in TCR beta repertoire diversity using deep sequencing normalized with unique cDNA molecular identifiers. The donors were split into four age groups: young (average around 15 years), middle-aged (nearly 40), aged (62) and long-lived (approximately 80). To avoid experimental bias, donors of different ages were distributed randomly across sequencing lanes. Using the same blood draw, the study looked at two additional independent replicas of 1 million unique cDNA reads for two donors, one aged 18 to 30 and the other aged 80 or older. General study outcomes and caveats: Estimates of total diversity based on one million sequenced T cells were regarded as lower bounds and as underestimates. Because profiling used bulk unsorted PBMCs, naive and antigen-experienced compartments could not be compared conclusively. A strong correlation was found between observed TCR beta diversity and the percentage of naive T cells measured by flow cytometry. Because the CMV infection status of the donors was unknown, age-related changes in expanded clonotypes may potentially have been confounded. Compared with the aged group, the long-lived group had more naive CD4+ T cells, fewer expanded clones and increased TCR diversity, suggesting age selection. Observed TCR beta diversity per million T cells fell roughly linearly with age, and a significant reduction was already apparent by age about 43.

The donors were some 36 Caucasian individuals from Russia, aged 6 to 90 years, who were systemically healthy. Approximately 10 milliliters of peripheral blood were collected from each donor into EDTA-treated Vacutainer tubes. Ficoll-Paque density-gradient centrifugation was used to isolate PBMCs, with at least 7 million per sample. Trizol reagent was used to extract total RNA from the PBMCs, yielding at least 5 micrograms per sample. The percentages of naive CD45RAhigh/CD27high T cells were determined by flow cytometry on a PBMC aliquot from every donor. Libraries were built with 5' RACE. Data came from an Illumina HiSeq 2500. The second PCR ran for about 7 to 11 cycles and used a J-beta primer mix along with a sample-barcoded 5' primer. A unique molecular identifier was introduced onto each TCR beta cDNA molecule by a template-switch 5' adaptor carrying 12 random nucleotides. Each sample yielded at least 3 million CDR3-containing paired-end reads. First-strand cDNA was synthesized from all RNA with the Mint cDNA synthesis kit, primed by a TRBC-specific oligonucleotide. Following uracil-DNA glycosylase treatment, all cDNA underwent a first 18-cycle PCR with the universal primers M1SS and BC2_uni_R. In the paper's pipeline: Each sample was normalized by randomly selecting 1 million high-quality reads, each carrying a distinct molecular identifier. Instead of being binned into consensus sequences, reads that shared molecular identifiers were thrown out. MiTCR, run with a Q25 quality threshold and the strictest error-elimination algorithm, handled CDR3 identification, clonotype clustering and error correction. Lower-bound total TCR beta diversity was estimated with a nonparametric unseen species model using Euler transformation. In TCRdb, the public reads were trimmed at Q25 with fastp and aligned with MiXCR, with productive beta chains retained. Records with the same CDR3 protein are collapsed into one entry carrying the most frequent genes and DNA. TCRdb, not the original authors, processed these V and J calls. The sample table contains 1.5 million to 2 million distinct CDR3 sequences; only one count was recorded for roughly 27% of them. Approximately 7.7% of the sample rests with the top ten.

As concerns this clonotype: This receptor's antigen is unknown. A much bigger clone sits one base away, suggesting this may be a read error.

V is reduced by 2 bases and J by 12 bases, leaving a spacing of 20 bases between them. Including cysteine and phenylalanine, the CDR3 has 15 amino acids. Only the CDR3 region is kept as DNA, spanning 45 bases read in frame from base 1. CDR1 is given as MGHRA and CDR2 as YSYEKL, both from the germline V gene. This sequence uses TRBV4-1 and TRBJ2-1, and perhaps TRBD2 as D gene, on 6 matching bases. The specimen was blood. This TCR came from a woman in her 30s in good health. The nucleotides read TGCGCCAGCAGCCAATCCGGGACTTCCGGCCTGGGGCAGTTCTTC. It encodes CASSQSGTSGLGQFF.